These 29 T cell receptor beta chains came from one sample sequenced in a study of blood T cell repertoires in COVID-19. TCRdb keeps only in-frame clones here, not all; method: immunoSEQ multiplex PCR. The sample consists of about 220,000 clones, about three quarters of them appearing once. The sequenced sample consisted of peripheral blood. Source of these receptors: an older woman with acute or convalescent COVID-19.

The chain joins TRBV6-2 or TRBV6-3 to TRBJ1-2, with D possibly being TRBD1 (5 bases). The V end lost 5 bases, the J end lost 7 bases, and 20 bases lay between the germline ends. Germline lookup yields CDR1 MNHEY and CDR2 SVGEGT. CDR3 length equals 15 residues. The CDR3 is CASSGPHAGNVGYTF. CDR3 DNA sequence: TGTGCCAGCAGTGGCCCTCATGCAGGGAATGTTGGCTACACCTTC.

J is TRBJ1-2 and V is TRBV4-1; D not resolved. The germline gives CDR1 MGHRA, CDR2 YSYEKL. The germline V and J ends were trimmed by 5 bases and 5 bases, with 18 bases remaining between them. The CDR3 sequence is 15 residues long. The chain's CDR3 is CASSKVESAQYGYTF. The CDR3 DNA is TGCGCCAGCAGCAAGGTCGAGTCAGCGCAATATGGCTACACCTTC.

This clone was recorded only once. The CDR3 sequence: CAAGPGGSINIQYF. The CDR3 bases are TGTGCCGCAGGGCCGGGGGGTAGTATAAACATTCAGTACTTC. This sequence joins TRBV10-3 and TRBJ2-4, with TRBD2 matching over 7 bases. The CDR3 is 14 amino acids. V was pared by 11 bases and J by 6 bases, with 13 bases of the junction left unmatched. The germline V gene has CDR1 ENHRY and CDR2 SYGVKD.

This clone was picked up a small number of times. The gene calls are TRBV7-9 and TRBJ2-1, with 9 positions matching TRBD1. Per the germline V gene, CDR1 is SEHNR and CDR2 is FQNEAQ (reference sequence). This CDR3 contains 16 residues. The V and J ends lost 6 bases and 7 bases, in that order; junction bases with no gene match: 13. DNA for the CDR3: TGTGCCAGCAGATACGAAACCGGGACAGGGTCGAATGAGCAGTTCTTC. Translating it yields CASRYETGTGSNEQFF.

V gene TRBV3-1 (or the pseudogene TRBV3-2) combines with J gene TRBJ2-5; TRBD2 is a possible D gene (6 bases). Germline CDR1 LGHDT, CDR2 YNNKEL (reference sequence). This CDR3 contains 13 residues. Trimming shortened V by 4 bases and J by 4 bases, and 10 bases separated the two germline ends. This CDR3 is CASSRRGSETQYF. The CDR3 nucleotides read TGTGCCAGCAGCCGCCGGGGGTCAGAGACCCAGTACTTC.

The chain is built from TRBV5-8 and TRBJ2-3, with 9 bases lining up with TRBD1. Losses at the gene ends were 3 bases for V and 2 bases for J; bases not matched to a gene: 4. Germline V CDR1 and CDR2: SGHTS, YDEGEE. CDR3 length: 15 amino acids. The CDR3 protein is CASSSTGGITDTQYF. The DNA of the CDR3 is TGTGCCAGCAGCTCGACAGGGGGAATCACAGATACGCAGTATTTT.

The rearrangement joins TRBV2 to TRBJ2-1; 7 bases line up with TRBD2. This CDR3 is 13 amino acids long. With 7 bases clipped from V and 12 bases from J, the junction kept 12 bases outside the gene matches. Germline V CDR1 and CDR2: SNHLY, FYNNEI. The CDR3 sequence is CASNDLGEGGQFF. CDR3 DNA: TGTGCCAGCAACGACCTCGGGGAGGGAGGGCAGTTCTTC.

The chain links TRBV5-1 to TRBJ2-5; D gene unclear. V was trimmed by 1 base and J by 2 bases, leaving 12 bases between them. The CDR3 length is 15 residues. CDR1 is SGHRS, CDR2 YFSETQ, per germline. CDR3 in amino acids: CASSLLQLPQETQYF. In nucleotides, the CDR3 is TGCGCCAGCAGCTTGCTCCAGTTACCGCAAGAGACCCAGTACTTC.

With regard to this clone: This may come from a read error, since a much larger clone is one base off. This sample also contains other DNA sequences that code for the same CDR3. The chain carries TRBV7-3 and TRBJ2-3; the match to TRBD2 covers 8 bases. This CDR3 has 14 amino acids. The V gene end was trimmed by 8 bases and the J gene end by 3 bases; junction bases not matched to a gene: 7. The germline V gene encodes CDR1 SGHTA and CDR2 FQGTGA. The DNA of the CDR3 is TGTGCCAGCGCACGGGGGGGCCGAACAGATACGCAGTATTTT. Translated: CASARGGRTDTQYF.

The rearrangement joins TRBV5-4 to TRBJ2-3, with D unresolved. The CDR3 spans 16 residues. V dropped 1 base and J dropped 2 bases, with 14 bases sitting between them. Per germline, CDR1 SGHNT and CDR2 YYREEE (reference sequence). The CDR3 region is CASSLNWAASTDTQYF. CDR3 in DNA: TGTGCCAGCAGCTTGAATTGGGCAGCCTCCACAGATACGCAGTATTTT.

J is TRBJ1-5 and V is TRBV19; weak D call: TRBD1 (6 bases). V was cut by 5 bases and J by 4 bases, with 30 bases left in between. Looked up from germline, CDR1 is LNHDA and CDR2 is SQIVND (reference sequence). The CDR3 sequence is 20 residues long. The CDR3 DNA follows: TGTGCCAGTAGTCCGGATGGGGGGGCGCTAGGACGGACCGCGAATCAGCCCCAGCATTTT. It translates to CASSPDGGALGRTANQPQHF.

This chain uses TRBV9 with TRBJ2-3; unclear D gene. This CDR3 has 14 amino acids. Between the trimmed V and J ends, which lost 1 base and 0 bases, there was a span of 6 bases. Germline CDR1 reads SGDLS; CDR2 reads YYNGEE. The CDR3 nucleotides are TGTGCCAGCAGCGTATCTTTTAGCACAGATACGCAGTATTTT. Its protein is CASSVSFSTDTQYF.

The CDR3 is CASSVATSGFYTQYF. DNA of the CDR3: TGTGCCAGCAGCGTAGCAACTAGCGGGTTCTATACGCAGTATTTT. V and J are TRBV9 and TRBJ2-3; 9 positions match TRBD2. The junction had 6 bases not matched to a gene; V was cut back by 0 bases and J by 7 bases. Germline lookup yields CDR1 SGDLS and CDR2 YYNGEE. The CDR3 extends over 15 amino acids.

There are a few counts of this clone. The chain uses TRBV29-1 and TRBJ1-1, with D unresolved. This CDR3 is built from 15 residues. From germline, CDR1 is SQVTM and CDR2 ANQGSEA. The V gene lost 0 bases and the J gene lost 2 bases, with 13 bases spanning the gap. The CDR3 sequence is CSVEDNGKLNTEAFF. In nucleotides, the CDR3 is TGCAGCGTTGAAGATAACGGGAAGCTTAACACTGAAGCTTTCTTT.

The V and J genes are TRBV7-2 and TRBJ2-1; D gene uncertain. The CDR3 has 17 residues. In germline, CDR1 is SGHTA, CDR2 FQGNSA. V lost 1 base and J 5 bases, leaving 18 bases between the germline ends. The CDR3 loop is CASSLVAGIARDNEQFF. The CDR3 DNA sequence: TGTGCCAGCAGCTTAGTGGCCGGCATAGCCCGCGACAATGAGCAGTTCTTC.

This clone was seen a handful of times. This chain connects TRBV5-5 to TRBJ2-5; 7 positions match TRBD1. The junction had 7 bases not matched to a gene; V was cut back by 3 bases and J by 5 bases. This CDR3 has 14 residues. CDR1 is SGHKS, CDR2 YYEKEE, per germline (reference sequence). The CDR3 loop is CASSSGQVRETQYF. The CDR3 coding sequence is TGTGCCAGCAGCTCTGGACAGGTTCGGGAGACCCAGTACTTC.

This chain connects TRBV5-1 to TRBJ2-1; 11 bases align to TRBD1. Germline V gene sequence: CDR1 SGHRS, CDR2 YFSETQ. The CDR3 is 15 residues long. The junction had 7 bases not matched to a gene; V was cut back by 3 bases and J by 8 bases. In nucleotides, the CDR3 is TGCGCCAGCAGCTACGAGGGACAGGGGGTCGATGAGCAGTTCTTC. This gives the protein CASSYEGQGVDEQFF.

V usage is TRBV3-1 (or the pseudogene TRBV3-2) and J usage is TRBJ1-2; D may be TRBD1 (5 bases). The CDR3 has 15 amino acids. From germline, CDR1 is LGHDT and CDR2 YNNKEL (reference sequence). Trimming shortened V by 4 bases and J by 0 bases, and 12 bases separated the two germline ends. Here the CDR3 DNA reads TGTGCCAGCAGCCTTAATGGGGCAGCTAACTATGGCTACACCTTC. It codes for CASSLNGAANYGYTF.

CDR3 nucleotides: TGTGCCAGCAGCCCCCGGGACAGGGGGCTGCCTAATTCACCCCTCCACTTT. It is translated as CASSPRDRGLPNSPLHF. The chain carries TRBV7-6 and TRBJ1-6; the match to TRBD1 covers 12 bases. This CDR3 comprises 17 residues. The ends lost 5 bases at V and 6 bases at J; junction bases unmatched: 8. CDR1 SGHVS and CDR2 FNYEAQ come from the germline V gene.

The rearrangement uses TRBV5-6 and TRBJ1-1; 9 bases map to TRBD1. Germline V gene lookup returns CDR1 SGHDT and CDR2 YYEEEE. Germline trimming cut 3 bases from V and 10 bases from J; bases unmatched to any gene: 7. The CDR3 has 13 amino acids. CDR3 bases: TGTGCCAGCAGCTGGGGACAGGGTTTGGGAGCTTTCTTT. This translates into CASSWGQGLGAFF.

The chain joins TRBV29-1 to TRBJ2-1, with D hard to call. V lost 2 bases and J lost 6, with 11 bases in between. The CDR3 length is 13 residues. CDR1 and CDR2 (germline): SQVTM, ANQGSEA. The CDR3 DNA reads TGCAGCGTTGAATTAGATGTACGCAATGAGCAGTTCTTC. Amino acid sequence: CSVELDVRNEQFF.

The chain combines TRBV6-5 with TRBJ2-3; TRBD2 matches 13 bases. The CDR3 is 15 residues long. From germline, CDR1 is MNHEY and CDR2 SVGAGI. V lost 10 bases, J lost 3 bases, and 7 bases stayed unmatched. CDR3 protein: CATSRGLAGTDTQYF. The CDR3, as DNA: TGTGCCACCTCCCGGGGACTAGCGGGGACAGATACGCAGTATTTT.

The chain links TRBV9 to TRBJ2-2; 10 bases line up with TRBD2. Germline V lookup: CDR1 SGDLS, CDR2 YYNGEE. CDR3 length equals 15 residues. With V trimmed by 6 bases and J by 5 bases, 7 bases remained unmatched. The CDR3 DNA is TGTGCCAGCACCCGAAGCGGGGGGGCGACCGGGGAGCTGTTTTTT. This translates into CASTRSGGATGELFF. The full variable domain, completed using reference TRBV9 and TRBJ2-2, is DSGVTQTPKHLITATGQRVTLRCSPRSGDLSVYWYQQSLDQGLQFLIQYYNGEERAKGNILERFSAQQFPDLHSELNLSSLELGDSALYFCASTRSGGATGELFFGEGSRLTVL.

The rearrangement uses TRBV2 and TRBJ2-1; D is unresolved. The V end lost 11 bases, the J end lost 9 bases, and 14 bases lay between the germline ends. This CDR3 spans 11 amino acids. Germline-derived CDR1 and CDR2 are SNHLY and FYNNEI. This CDR3 reads CASDLNSEQFF. In DNA form, the CDR3 reads TGTGCCTCAGACCTAAACAGTGAGCAGTTCTTC.

Concerning this clone itself: One end of the junction is discordant with germline, which a read error may explain. The V gene is TRBV6-2 or TRBV6-3, the J gene TRBJ1-5, with a weak D call TRBD1 (5 bases). Germline V gives CDR1 MNHEY, CDR2 SVGEGT. The CDR3 runs to 12 residues. The CDR3 bases are TGTGCCAGCAGTCAAGGGCTGCGCGGGGGTTTTTTT. Protein product: CASSQGLRGGFF.

This clone was seen more than once but under ten times. The chain has TRBV27 and TRBJ2-7, with D possibly being TRBD1 (7 bases). In germline, CDR1 is MNHEY, CDR2 SMNVEV (reference sequence). CDR3 length: 16 residues. The germline V and J ends were trimmed by 5 bases and 7 bases, with 24 bases remaining between them. CDR3 bases: TGTGCCAGCAGTCAAAGGGACAGCGGACGTGGGAGGGAGCAGTACTTC. Its protein product is CASSQRDSGRGREQYF.

V and J are TRBV7-2 and TRBJ2-5, with 9 bases that match TRBD2. Germline assignment: CDR1 SGHTA and CDR2 FQGNSA. This CDR3 has 16 residues. The V and J ends lost 6 bases and 1 base, in that order; junction bases with no gene match: 9. CDR3 coding DNA: TGTGCCAGCAGACGTCCAAGCGGGGGGCTCCAAGAGACCCAGTACTTC. Residues: CASRRPSGGLQETQYF.

The J gene is TRBJ1-6, the V gene TRBV18, with 9 bases matching TRBD1. The CDR3 extends over 16 amino acids. CDR1 KGHSH and CDR2 LQKENI come from the germline V gene. With V trimmed by 3 bases and J by 10 bases, 10 bases remained unmatched. The CDR3 DNA sequence: TGTGCCAGCTCACCCACCCGGGACAGGGCGGGATCACCCCTCCACTTT. This codes for CASSPTRDRAGSPLHF.

This chain uses TRBV6-2 or TRBV6-3 with TRBJ1-1; D is ambiguous. Trimming removed 2 bases at V and 4 bases at J, with 8 bases between. This CDR3 region has 13 residues. Germline CDR1 and CDR2: MNHEY and SVGEGT. The CDR3 DNA is TGTGCCAGCAGTTACGACGAGGCCACTGAAGCTTTCTTT. This gives the protein CASSYDEATEAFF.